The 8 T cell receptor beta chains below all came from one sample that was sequenced in a study of regulatory T cells in long-lasting Graves disease. The authors built TCR beta libraries using iRepertoire HTBI primers and Arm-PCR of CDR3 regions. TCRdb recomputed calls from the multiplex PCR reads with MiXCR, one row per CDR3 protein. The top ten hold around 7% of the sample, which has some 430,000 distinct CDR3 sequences, roughly a fifth seen once. Time point here: persistent/refractory GD, antithyroid drugs over 5 years with positive TRAb. From RNA extracted from PBMCs, the TCR library was made. The sample was peripheral blood mononuclear cells (PBMCs), taken when the disease was refractory, from a patient treated with antithyroid drugs. These receptors were taken from a female donor with Graves disease.

This clonotype was counted between two and nine times. The V call is TRBV30, the J call TRBJ2-5; no clear D. V dropped 1 base and J dropped 0 bases, with 9 bases sitting between them. Germline CDR1 GTSNPN, CDR2 SVGIG (reference sequence). The CDR3 runs 14 residues. CDR3 in amino acids: CAWSEWQDQETQYF. Written as DNA, the CDR3 is TGTGCCTGGAGTGAGTGGCAGGACCAAGAGACCCAGTACTTC. The full variable domain, with the rest looked up from reference TRBV30 and TRBJ2-5, is SQTIHQWPATLVQPVGSPLSLECTVEGTSNPNLYWYRQAAGRGLQLLFYSVGIGQISSEVPQNLSASRPQDRQFILSSKKLLLSDSGFYLCAWSEWQDQETQYFGPGTRLLVL.

The rearrangement joins TRBV4-3 to TRBJ2-2, with 10 positions matching TRBD2. Germline trimming cut 0 bases from V and 5 bases from J; bases unmatched to any gene: 9. Germline CDR1 LGHNA, CDR2 YSLEER. The CDR3 runs 18 residues. The CDR3 reads CASSQDYELAGPTGELFF. Written as DNA, the CDR3 is TGCGCCAGCAGCCAAGATTATGAACTAGCGGGACCTACCGGGGAGCTGTTTTTT.

This clonotype was seen more than once but under ten times. This chain uses TRBV27 with TRBJ2-1; D not resolved. CDR3 length: 12 amino acids. Germline values: CDR1 MNHEY, CDR2 SMNVEV (reference sequence). The germline V and J ends were trimmed by 7 bases and 6 bases, with 10 bases remaining between them. The CDR3 DNA reads TGTGCCAGCATGGGGATAAGCAATGAGCAGTTCTTC. The encoded protein is CASMGISNEQFF.

This clonotype was seen at least ten times. This chain uses TRBV3-1 with TRBJ2-7, with no clear D. The germline gives CDR1 LGHDT, CDR2 YNNKEL (reference sequence). Trimming left V 3 bases short and J 5 bases short, with 8 bases between. The CDR3 sequence is 12 residues long. The CDR3 region is CASSHDTHEQYF. As DNA, the CDR3 is TGTGCCAGCAGCCACGACACCCACGAGCAGTACTTC.

In its sample, this clonotype was seen once. J is TRBJ1-2 and V is TRBV7-9, with TRBD1 matching 8 bases. V lost 4 bases and J lost 6; bases outside the gene matches: 7. Germline CDR1 is SEHNR and CDR2 is FQNEAQ (reference sequence). This CDR3 spans 14 amino acids. The CDR3 loop is CASSWPTGVDGYTF. The CDR3 bases are TGTGCCAGCAGCTGGCCGACAGGGGTGGATGGCTACACCTTC.

This clonotype showed up just a few times. CDR3 in amino acids: CASSQWETNTEAFF. The CDR3 DNA is TGTGCCAGCAGCCAGTGGGAGACTAACACTGAAGCTTTCTTT. This chain connects TRBV3-1 to TRBJ1-1, with unresolved D. Trimming took off 3 bases at V and 2 bases at J, with 10 bases between the two ends. The CDR3 runs 14 residues. Germline CDR1 reads LGHDT; CDR2 reads YNNKEL (reference sequence).

The rearrangement joins TRBV29-1 to TRBJ1-2; maybe TRBD1 (6 bases). In germline, CDR1 is SQVTM, CDR2 ANQGSEA. This CDR3 comprises 17 residues. V was shortened by 3 bases and J by 4 bases, with 24 bases between the two germline ends. CDR3 in amino acids: CSVDEHSGTRYPYGYTF. The DNA of the CDR3 is TGCAGCGTTGATGAACATTCCGGGACAAGATATCCCTATGGCTACACCTTC.

This clonotype has a handful of counts. J is TRBJ2-2 and V is TRBV11-3; a weak D match, TRBD2 (6 bases). From germline, CDR1 is SGHNT and CDR2 YENEEA. Trimming stripped 5 bases from V and 5 bases from J, with 12 bases between. This CDR3 region has 14 residues. The CDR3 loop is CASSPGRLTGELFF. The CDR3 bases are TGTGCCAGCAGCCCCGGGAGATTAACCGGGGAGCTGTTTTTT.